This T cell receptor (beta chain) was obtained from a study of T cells after posttransplantation cyclophosphamide. Study results and caveats: After PTCy, TRB diversity resembled that of CNI/methotrexate controls. Tissue-infiltrating T cells from skin or gut overlapped little with blood T cells.

V was clipped by 4 bases and J by 0 bases, with 11 bases between them. The CDR3 sequence is 15 residues long. Germline CDR1 SGHNT, CDR2 YENEEA. As regards this clone: The antigen remains unidentified.

Cyclophosphamide on days +3 and +4 followed busulfan-fludarabine conditioning and a marrow graft. Libraries were prepared by immunoSEQ multiplex PCR; TCRdb keeps only in-frame clonotypes and omits some of them. The top ten clones hold about 28% of a sample with more than 9,000 clones, around nine tenths of them seen once. The clonotype comes from a young adult male patient who received an allogeneic stem cell transplant from a related donor, was CMV-positive, and had acute GVHD only. T cells may partly derive from the graft donor. V usage is TRBV11-3 and J usage is TRBJ2-3, with a tentative D call TRBD2 (6 bases). Material: CD4+ T cells sorted from PBMCs, obtained after allogeneic stem cell transplant with posttransplant cyclophosphamide. In nucleotides, the CDR3 is TGTGCCAGCAGCTCCGGGGGACTTAGCACAGATACGCAGTATTTT. Encoded protein: CASSSGGLSTDTQYF.